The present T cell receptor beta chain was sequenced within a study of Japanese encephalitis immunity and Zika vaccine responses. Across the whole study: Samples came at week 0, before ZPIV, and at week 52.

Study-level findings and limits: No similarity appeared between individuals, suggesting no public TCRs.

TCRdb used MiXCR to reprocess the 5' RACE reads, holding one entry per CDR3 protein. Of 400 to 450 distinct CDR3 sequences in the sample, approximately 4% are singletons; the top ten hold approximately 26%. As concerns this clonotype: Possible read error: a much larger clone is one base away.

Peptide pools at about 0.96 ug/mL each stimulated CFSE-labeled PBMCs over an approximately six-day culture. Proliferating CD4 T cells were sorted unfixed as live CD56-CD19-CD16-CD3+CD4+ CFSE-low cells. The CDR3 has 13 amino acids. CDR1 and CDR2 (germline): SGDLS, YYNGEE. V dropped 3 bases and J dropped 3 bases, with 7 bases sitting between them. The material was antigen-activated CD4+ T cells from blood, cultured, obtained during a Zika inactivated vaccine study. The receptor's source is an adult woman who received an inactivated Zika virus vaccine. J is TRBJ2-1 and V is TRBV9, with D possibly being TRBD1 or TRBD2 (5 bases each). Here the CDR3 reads CASSGGDYNEQFF. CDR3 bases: TGTGCCAGCAGCGGAGGGGACTACAATGAGCAGTTCTTC.